This T cell receptor beta chain was captured by sequencing in a study of regulatory T cells in long-lasting Graves disease. The study, taken as a whole, reports: With persistent disease, TRBV28, TRBJ1-2 and TRBJ2-5 were the favored segments.

Germline V gives CDR1 MNHEY, CDR2 SVGEGT. This CDR3 spans 15 amino acids. Trimming shortened V by 8 bases and J by 7 bases, and 18 bases separated the two germline ends. Arm-PCR of CDR3 regions with iRepertoire HTBI primers generated TCR beta libraries. In TCRdb, the multiplex PCR reads were re-called with MiXCR into one record per CDR3 protein. The profile covers about 300,000 distinct CDR3 sequences, with 20% to 25% appearing a single time and roughly 50% taken by the ten largest. The time point: persistent/refractory GD, antithyroid drugs over 5 years with positive TRAb. Scientists built the TCR library using RNA that was extracted from PBMCs. On this clonotype itself: Antigen specificity is unknown.

The TCR originated in a female donor with Graves disease. The V call is TRBV6-2 or TRBV6-3, the J call TRBJ1-6, with D possibly being TRBD1 (5 bases). Sequenced here: peripheral blood mononuclear cells (PBMCs), sampled when the disease was refractory, from a patient treated with antithyroid drugs. CDR3 region: CASGLAGRHNSPLHF. For the CDR3, the DNA is TGTGCCAGCGGACTAGCGGGACGGCACAATTCACCCCTCCACTTT.